This T cell receptor beta chain is from a study of cytomegalovirus exposure and HLA in healthy donors. Study results and limitations: Some TCR beta chains (roughly 160 of them) were listed as cytomegalovirus-associated. Specificity of a few CMV-associated chains for CMV antigens was verified in vitro.

The CDR3 contains 12 residues. Germline lookup yields CDR1 MNHEY and CDR2 SVGAGI. The V segment lost 10 bases and the J segment 4 bases; nucleotides outside the gene matches: 7. Data came from immunoSEQ multiplex PCR; TCRdb stores just in-frame clones and leaves some out. This sample yields around 180,000 clones, of which roughly 83% are seen a single time; roughly 1.6% belongs to the top ten. The donors were part of the approximately 120-subject validation cohort, which stood apart from the roughly 640-subject first cohort. A few counts support this clone. Its antigen is unknown. Material: PBMCs. This clonotype was sampled from a woman in her late teens or twenties in good health and CMV-seronegative. The chain recombines TRBV6-5 with TRBJ2-7; 7 bases agree with TRBD2. This chain's CDR3 is CATREGGYEQYF. In DNA, the CDR3 is TGTGCCACCAGGGAGGGCGGGTACGAGCAGTACTTC.